This T cell receptor (beta chain) derives from a study of OX40 agonist ivuxolimab in advanced cancers. The CDR3 is 13 residues long. V lost 1 base to trimming and J lost 0 bases, with 4 bases between them. Germline lookup yields CDR1 SGDLS and CDR2 YYNGEE. The method was immunoSEQ multiplex PCR; TCRdb's version includes in-frame clones alone and lacks a portion of them. The table has roughly 35,000 clones, around 80% seen once; the top ten hold around 9.9%. Source: CD4+ or CD8+ T cells sorted from blood, taken in a trial of the OX40 agonist ivuxolimab. V usage is TRBV9 and J usage is TRBJ1-1; D gene unclear. The TCR was taken from an adult with an advanced solid tumor such as melanoma, head and neck, liver or kidney cancer. The CDR3 DNA reads as TGTGCCAGCAGCGTAACAGTGAACACTGAAGCTTTCTTT. It codes for CASSVTVNTEAFF.